This paragraph covers one T cell receptor (beta chain) sequence. Its antigen is unknown. The entry originates in a study of T cell responses to AZD1222 COVID-19 vaccine. Findings and limits, study-wide: Spike-spanning, vaccine-associated CD4 TCRs were dominant at 160-218 and 743-854. Sampling captured repertoires only after the peak T cell response.

Method: immunoSEQ multiplex PCR; TCRdb's copy keeps in-frame clones and lacks some. The sample gives fewer than 120,000 clones, over 90% of which show up once; about 3.1% is in the top ten. V was shortened by 7 bases and J by 7 bases, with 14 bases between the two germline ends. This CDR3 comprises 13 residues. In germline, CDR1 is SNHLY, CDR2 FYNNEI. Second-dose recipients at about 4 or about 12 weeks were treated as one pooled group. This chain links TRBV2 with TRBJ1-5; D possibly corresponds to TRBD1 (5 bases). This sequence originates from an adult who received the AZD1222 COVID-19 vaccine. The sequencing here drew on peripheral blood, taken 28 days after the second AZD1222 dose. CDR3 region: CASTLTGGQPQHF. CDR3 nucleotide sequence: TGTGCCAGCACTTTGACCGGGGGGCAGCCCCAGCATTTT.